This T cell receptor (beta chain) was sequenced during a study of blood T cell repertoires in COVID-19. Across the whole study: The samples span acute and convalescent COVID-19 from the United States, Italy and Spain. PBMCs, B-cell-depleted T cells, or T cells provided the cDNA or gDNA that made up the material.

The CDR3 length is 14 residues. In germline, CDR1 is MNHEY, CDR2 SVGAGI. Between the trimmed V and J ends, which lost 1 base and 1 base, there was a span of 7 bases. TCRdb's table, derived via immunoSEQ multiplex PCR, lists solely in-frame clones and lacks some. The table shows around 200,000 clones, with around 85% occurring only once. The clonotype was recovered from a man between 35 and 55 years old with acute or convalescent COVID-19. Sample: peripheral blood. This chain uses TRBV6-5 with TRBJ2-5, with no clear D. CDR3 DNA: TGTGCCAGCAGTTACTGGTCTAGCCAAGAGACCCAGTACTTC. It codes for CASSYWSSQETQYF.